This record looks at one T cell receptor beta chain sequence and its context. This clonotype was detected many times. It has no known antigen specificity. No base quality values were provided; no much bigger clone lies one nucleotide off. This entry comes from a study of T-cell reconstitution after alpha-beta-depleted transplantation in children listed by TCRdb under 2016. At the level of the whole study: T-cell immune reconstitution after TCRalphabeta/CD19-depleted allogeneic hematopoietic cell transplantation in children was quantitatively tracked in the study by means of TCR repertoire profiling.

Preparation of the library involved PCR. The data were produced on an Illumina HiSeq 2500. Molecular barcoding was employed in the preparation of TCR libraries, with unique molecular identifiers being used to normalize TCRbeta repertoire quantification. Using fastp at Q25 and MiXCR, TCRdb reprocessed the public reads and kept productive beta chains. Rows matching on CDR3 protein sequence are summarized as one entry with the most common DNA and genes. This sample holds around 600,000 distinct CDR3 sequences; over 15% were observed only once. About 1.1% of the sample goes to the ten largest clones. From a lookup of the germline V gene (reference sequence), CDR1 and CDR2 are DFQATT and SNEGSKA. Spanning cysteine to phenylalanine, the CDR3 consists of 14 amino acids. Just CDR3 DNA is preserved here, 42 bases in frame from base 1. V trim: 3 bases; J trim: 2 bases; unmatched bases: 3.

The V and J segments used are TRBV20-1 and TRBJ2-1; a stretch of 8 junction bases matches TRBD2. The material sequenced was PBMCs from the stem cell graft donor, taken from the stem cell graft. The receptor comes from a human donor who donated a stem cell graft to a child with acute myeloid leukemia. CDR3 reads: CSASGGATYNEQFF. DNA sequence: TGCAGTGCTAGCGGGGGGGCTACCTACAATGAGCAGTTCTTC.